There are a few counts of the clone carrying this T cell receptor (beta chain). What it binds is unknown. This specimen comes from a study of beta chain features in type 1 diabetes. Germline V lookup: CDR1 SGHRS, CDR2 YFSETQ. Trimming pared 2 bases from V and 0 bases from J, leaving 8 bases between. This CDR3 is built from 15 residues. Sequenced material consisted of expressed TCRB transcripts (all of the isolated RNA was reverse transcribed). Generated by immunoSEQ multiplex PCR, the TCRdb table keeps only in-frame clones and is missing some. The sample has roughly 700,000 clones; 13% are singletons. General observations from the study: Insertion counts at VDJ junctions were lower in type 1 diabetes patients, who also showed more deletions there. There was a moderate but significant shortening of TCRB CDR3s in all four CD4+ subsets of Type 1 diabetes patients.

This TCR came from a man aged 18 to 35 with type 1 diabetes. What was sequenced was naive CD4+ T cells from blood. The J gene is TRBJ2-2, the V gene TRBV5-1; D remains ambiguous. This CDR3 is CASSLYRANTGELFF. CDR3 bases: TGCGCCAGCAGCTTATATAGGGCGAACACCGGGGAGCTGTTTTTT.